The clone carrying this T cell receptor (beta chain) came up a few times. Its cognate antigen is unknown. The CDR3 sequence is 14 residues long. Looked up from germline, CDR1 is DFQATT and CDR2 is SNEGSKA (reference sequence). V lost 3 bases and J 5 bases, leaving 16 bases between the germline ends. This sample is drawn from a study of blood T cells in healthy people across ages. Overall study results and limits: Expanded clonotype shifts may have been confounded, as the donors had an unknown CMV status. Compared with aged donors, long-lived donors showed fewer expanded clones, suggesting selection.

A second about 7 to 12 cycle PCR used barcoded and J-beta primers. TCRdb reprocessed the 5' RACE reads via MiXCR and lists one record per CDR3 protein. This sample yields around 800,000 distinct CDR3 sequences, of which around 25% are seen a single time; about 3% belongs to the top ten. The same specimen was also included in a second study, on T cells of mothers and their children. That source notes: Comparable shaping of TCR recombination output by thymic selection was observed in related and unrelated pairs. A slight, non-significant increase in overlap was found for related mother-child pairs relative to unrelated pairs.

The sequence came from a boy aged 5-17 years in good health. The rearrangement uses TRBV20-1 and TRBJ2-5; D may be TRBD1 (6 bases). Sequences were obtained from blood. Written as DNA, the CDR3 is TGCAGTGCTAGTTATGAAGGGGGAATTGAGACCCAGTACTTC. Translation gives CSASYEGGIETQYF.